This T cell receptor (beta chain) was sequenced during a study of radiation and T cells in renal cell carcinoma. Time point given: blood 2 weeks post-SBRT. As to treatment: 15 Gy SBRT to primary tumor, nephrectomy 4 weeks later. V dropped 3 bases and J dropped 5; count of bases not matched to a gene: 11. Looked up from germline, CDR1 is LNHDA and CDR2 is SQIVND (reference sequence). CDR3 length: 16 amino acids. Here immunoSEQ multiplex PCR was the method, and the copy in TCRdb shows in-frame clones only, minus some. The profile shows around 60,000 clones, around 78% of them singletons. This clonotype was sampled from a man in his sixties with renal cell carcinoma. Sample: blood, taken from a patient whose treatment included radiotherapy and nephrectomy. The chain couples TRBV19 to TRBJ1-1; 8 bases fit TRBD1. The CDR3 sequence is CASSIVRGRIGTEAFF. The CDR3 DNA sequence: TGTGCCAGTAGTATTGTCAGGGGGCGGATAGGGACTGAAGCTTTCTTT. The full variable domain, its missing parts supplied by reference TRBV19 and TRBJ1-1, is DGGITQSPKYLFRKEGQNVTLSCEQNLNHDAMYWYRQDPGQGLRLIYYSQIVNDFQKGDIAEGYSVSREKKESFPLTVTSAQKNPTAFYLCASSIVRGRIGTEAFFGQGTRLTVV.